Listed below are T cell receptor beta chains from one sample, sequenced in a study of OX40 agonist ivuxolimab in advanced cancers. Sequencing was performed with immunoSEQ multiplex PCR; in TCRdb, only in-frame clones are kept and a portion is missing. This sample has 74,000 or so clones, with approximately 94% found just once. The starting material was CD4+ or CD8+ T cells sorted from blood, obtained in a trial of the OX40 agonist ivuxolimab. The origin of the receptors is an adult with an advanced solid tumor such as melanoma, head and neck, liver or kidney cancer. Both conserved end residues are part of each CDR3. The D gene is left open where the match is weak. Clone size is stated in some rows and not others, as once, few, many or a class when expanded.

D gene,V gene,J gene,clone size,CDR3 protein,CDR3 DNA
-,TRBV19,TRBJ1-5,-,CASSYIRGRGNQPQHF,TGTGCCAGTAGCTATATTAGGGGTCGAGGCAATCAGCCCCAGCATTTT
-,TRBV9,TRBJ1-2,-,CASSVGLTLAPYGYTF,TGTGCCAGCAGCGTAGGGTTGACACTGGCCCCCTATGGCTACACCTTC
TRBD1,TRBV4-1,TRBJ2-2,-,CASHSTGETGELFF,TGCGCCAGCCACTCGACAGGGGAGACCGGGGAGCTGTTTTTT
-,TRBV4-1,TRBJ2-7,-,CASSQNSGFYEQYF,TGCGCCAGCAGCCAGAATAGCGGTTTCTACGAGCAGTACTTC
-,TRBV4-2,TRBJ1-6,-,CASSAPQTGINSPLHF,TGTGCCAGCAGCGCCCCTCAGACGGGAATCAATTCACCCCTCCACTTT
TRBD2,TRBV28,TRBJ2-7,-,CASSSGARGAYEQYF,TGTGCCAGCAGTTCGGGGGCGCGGGGGGCCTACGAGCAGTACTTC
-,TRBV4-1,TRBJ2-7,-,CASSQVWGSSYEQYF,TGCGCCAGCAGCCAAGTATGGGGATCCTCCTACGAGCAGTACTTC
TRBD1,TRBV7-9,TRBJ1-6,few,CASSPRDSNSPLHF,TGTGCCAGCAGCCCCCGGGACAGTAATTCACCCCTCCACTTT
TRBD2,TRBV9,TRBJ2-3,-,CASSARLAEGSSTDTQYF,TGTGCCAGCAGCGCCAGACTAGCGGAGGGATCTAGCACAGATACGCAGTATTTT
-,TRBV27,TRBJ2-7,-,CASSSGNLVREQYF,TGTGCCAGCAGTTCCGGGAACCTAGTCCGCGAGCAGTACTTC
TRBD1,TRBV7-9,TRBJ1-1,-,CASSQDRATEAFF,TGTGCCAGCAGTCAGGACAGGGCCACTGAAGCTTTCTTT
-,TRBV4-1,TRBJ1-2,-,CASSRLLGGGMKDGYTF,TGCGCCAGCAGCCGCCTTTTAGGGGGGGGGATGAAGGATGGCTACACCTTC
-,TRBV7-3,TRBJ2-2,-,CASSLTGNTGELFF,TGTGCCAGCAGCTTAACAGGGAACACCGGGGAGCTGTTTTTT
-,TRBV6-1,TRBJ2-7,-,CASSDTYEQYF,TGTGCCAGCAGTGATACCTACGAGCAGTACTTC
-,TRBV4-1,TRBJ1-1,-,CASSQSHMNTEALF,TGCGCCAGCAGCCAATCCCACATGAACACTGAAGCTCTCTTT
-,TRBV19,TRBJ1-2,-,CASSIAALSELGYGYTF,TGTGCCAGTAGTATAGCGGCCCTCAGTGAGTTGGGTTATGGCTACACCTTC
TRBD1,TRBV15,TRBJ1-3,-,CATSSDRDPGNTIYF,TGTGCCACCAGCAGCGACAGGGACCCCGGAAACACCATATATTTT
-,TRBV7-6,TRBJ2-7,-,CASSPIGGDEQYF,TGTGCCAGCAGCCCCATTGGGGGCGACGAGCAGTACTTC
-,TRBV28,TRBJ1-5,-,CASSPLIGQPQHF,TGTGCCAGCAGTCCCCTGATAGGTCAGCCCCAGCATTTT
TRBD1,TRBV30,TRBJ2-1,-,CAWSWAGGYNEQFF,TGTGCCTGGAGTTGGGCAGGGGGATACAATGAGCAGTTCTTC
-,TRBV27,TRBJ2-3,-,CASSHSGTDTQYF,TGTGCCAGCAGCCATAGCGGTACAGATACGCAGTATTTT
TRBD1,TRBV5-6,TRBJ1-1,-,CASRDGQGNTEAFF,TGTGCCAGCAGAGATGGACAGGGGAACACTGAAGCTTTCTTT
-,TRBV5-1,TRBJ2-7,-,CASSLGTGPGYEQYF,TGCGCCAGCAGCTTGGGAACAGGACCAGGTTACGAGCAGTACTTC
TRBD2,TRBV5-6,TRBJ2-1,-,CASTSGPMGNEQFF,TGTGCCAGCACTAGCGGTCCAATGGGGAATGAGCAGTTCTTC
-,TRBV11-2,TRBJ2-3,-,CASSLAPGVRGTDTQYF,TGTGCCAGCAGCTTAGCCCCGGGGGTTCGAGGCACAGATACGCAGTATTTT
-,TRBV27,TRBJ1-5,-,CASSLYPTQSPGDSNQPQHF,TGTGCCAGCAGTTTATACCCTACACAGTCCCCAGGCGATAGCAATCAGCCCCAGCATTTT
-,TRBV9,TRBJ1-1,-,CASSPRTYTEAFF,TGTGCCAGCAGCCCGCGGACTTATACTGAAGCTTTCTTT
-,TRBV29-1,TRBJ2-5,-,CSAVLGGIQETQYF,TGCAGCGCAGTACTAGGGGGGATACAAGAGACCCAGTACTTC
-,TRBV6-1,TRBJ2-7,-,CASTLGGDYEQYF,TGTGCCAGCACCCTGGGGGGTGACTACGAGCAGTACTTC
-,TRBV18,TRBJ2-5,-,CASSPGFTQYF,TGTGCCAGCTCACCGGGGTTTACCCAGTACTTC
-,TRBV5-4,TRBJ2-7,-,CASSLADRPAEQYF,TGTGCCAGCAGCTTGGCCGATAGGCCAGCCGAGCAGTACTTC
TRBD1,TRBV29-1,TRBJ2-7,-,CSVESTGTSYEQYF,TGCAGCGTTGAATCGACAGGGACCTCCTACGAGCAGTACTTC
-,TRBV27,TRBJ2-5,once,CASSRSTQETQYF,TGTGCCAGCAGTAGGTCCACCCAAGAGACCCAGTACTTC
TRBD1,TRBV5-6,TRBJ1-2,once,CASSSGQGGSGYTF,TGTGCCAGCAGCTCGGGACAGGGAGGGAGTGGCTACACCTTC
-,TRBV21-1,TRBJ1-4,-,CASRSFICPLEKLFF,TGTGCCAGCAGATCATTCATCTGCCCGCTTGAAAAACTGTTTTTT
TRBD1,TRBV11-2,TRBJ1-4,-,CASSSWDSEKLFF,TGTGCCAGCAGCTCCTGGGACAGCGAAAAACTGTTTTTT